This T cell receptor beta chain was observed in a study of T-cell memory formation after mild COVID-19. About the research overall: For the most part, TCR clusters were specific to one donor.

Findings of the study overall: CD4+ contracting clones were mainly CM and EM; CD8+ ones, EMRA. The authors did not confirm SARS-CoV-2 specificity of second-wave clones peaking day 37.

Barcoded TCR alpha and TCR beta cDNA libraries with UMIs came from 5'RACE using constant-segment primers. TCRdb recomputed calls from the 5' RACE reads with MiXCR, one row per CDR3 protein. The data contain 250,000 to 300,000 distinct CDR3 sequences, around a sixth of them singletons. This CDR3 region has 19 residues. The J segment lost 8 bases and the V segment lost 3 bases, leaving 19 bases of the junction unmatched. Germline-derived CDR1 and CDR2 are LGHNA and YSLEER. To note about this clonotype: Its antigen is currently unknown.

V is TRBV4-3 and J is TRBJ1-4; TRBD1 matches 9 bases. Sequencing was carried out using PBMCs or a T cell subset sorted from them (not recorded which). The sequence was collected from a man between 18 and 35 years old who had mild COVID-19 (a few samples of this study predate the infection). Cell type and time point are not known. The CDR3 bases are TGCGCCAGCAGCCAGAATGGACAGGGGACGAAGGGATTAAGGGAAAAACTGTTTTTT. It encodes CASSQNGQGTKGLREKLFF.